This T cell receptor (beta chain) comes out of a study of T-cell reconstitution after alpha-beta-depleted transplantation in children. Trimming stripped 4 bases from V and 3 bases from J, with 15 bases between. The CDR3 spans 14 residues. Germline V gene lookup returns CDR1 DFQATT and CDR2 SNEGSKA (reference sequence). Unique molecular identifiers tagged the TCRbeta library. Each CDR3 protein gets one entry after TCRdb re-called the PCR reads with MiXCR. Among fewer than 550,000 distinct CDR3 sequences, 9.5% to 13% were seen once, and the ten largest hold 5% to 6.5%. About this clonotype: A much larger clone lies a single base off, so this may be a read error.

The chain combines TRBV20-1 with TRBJ1-1; D gene ambiguous. Sequenced here: PBMCs from the stem cell graft donor, sampled from the stem cell graft. The sequence was collected from a human donor who donated a stem cell graft to a child with acute myeloid leukemia. The CDR3: CSATASLVDTEAFF. The CDR3 bases are TGCAGTGCTACAGCTAGCCTAGTCGACACTGAAGCTTTCTTT.